This TCR beta chain was recorded in a study of cytomegalovirus exposure and HLA in healthy donors. General observations from the study: In a later analysis, TCR beta V- and J-gene trimming was associated with a missense DCLRE1C variant. What was likely a sequencing artifact was a cluster of highly shared sequence variants. Later, TCR association rates were found to vary by HLA locus, highest for DRB1 and lowest for HLA-C.

60 Vbeta and 13 Jbeta primers were used in PCR. This table comes from immunoSEQ multiplex PCR, and its TCRdb copy is limited to in-frame clones, with some not included. The sample has fewer than 95,000 clones; under 80% are singletons. This CDR3 region has 12 residues. The germline gives CDR1 ENHRY, CDR2 SYGVKD. J was trimmed by 5 bases and V by 7 bases; bases with no gene match: 4. To note about this clone: Its antigen is not known.

This TCR was recovered from a woman in her twenties or thirties in good health and CMV-seronegative. Sequencing used PBMCs. The rearrangement links TRBV10-3 to TRBJ2-7; 8 nucleotides align to TRBD2. CDR3: CAITGGADEQYF. DNA of the CDR3: TGTGCCATCACGGGGGGGGCGGACGAGCAGTACTTC.